This T cell receptor (beta chain) came from a study of technical replicates of blood from a handful of donors. Assay used: immunoSEQ multiplex PCR; TCRdb lists only in-frame clones, some missing. Among over 70,000 clones, 95% were seen once, and the ten largest hold 0.34%. The J segment lost 2 bases and the V segment lost 7 bases, leaving 8 bases of the junction unmatched. Germline V gene lookup returns CDR1 SGHNT and CDR2 YENEEA. The CDR3 has 14 residues. The chain links TRBV11-3 to TRBJ2-7; TRBD1 matches at 7 bases. The specimen was T cells isolated from PBMCs. The receptor comes from a human donor in good health. The chain's CDR3 is CASTPRDSAYEQYF. The CDR3 DNA reads as TGTGCCAGCACCCCACGGGACAGCGCCTACGAGCAGTACTTC.